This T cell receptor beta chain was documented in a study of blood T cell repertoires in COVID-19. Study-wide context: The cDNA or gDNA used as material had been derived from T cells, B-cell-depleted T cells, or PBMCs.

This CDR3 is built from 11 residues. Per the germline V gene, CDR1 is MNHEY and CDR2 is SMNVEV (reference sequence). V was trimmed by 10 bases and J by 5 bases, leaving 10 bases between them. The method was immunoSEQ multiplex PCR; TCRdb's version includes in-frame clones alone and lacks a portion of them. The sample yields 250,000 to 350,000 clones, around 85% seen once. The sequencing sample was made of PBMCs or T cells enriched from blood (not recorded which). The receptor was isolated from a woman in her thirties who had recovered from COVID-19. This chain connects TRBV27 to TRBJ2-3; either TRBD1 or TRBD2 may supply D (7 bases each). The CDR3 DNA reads TGTGCCACCAGGGGGGGAGATACGCAGTATTTT. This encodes CATRGGDTQYF.